The next 18 T cell receptor beta chains were all read from a single sample in a study of neoadjuvant nivolumab and ipilimumab in lung cancer. This table comes from immunoSEQ multiplex PCR, and its TCRdb copy is limited to in-frame clones, with some not included. The repertoire has approximately 29,000 clones, 65% to 85% of them found once; the top ten carry 5% to 6.5%. The sample was tumor tissue, taken after neoadjuvant nivolumab, alone or with ipilimumab, at or shortly before surgery. The receptors were gathered from an adult with non-small cell lung cancer.

The V gene is TRBV29-1, the J gene TRBJ1-6; 8 bases align to TRBD1. V dropped 6 bases and J dropped 5; count of bases not matched to a gene: 3. The CDR3 length is 13 residues. Germline V CDR1 and CDR2: SQVTM, ANQGSEA. Here the CDR3 DNA reads TGCAGCGTCGGACAGGGAGATAATTCACCCCTCCACTTT. Protein sequence: CSVGQGDNSPLHF.

This clone was recorded a few times. V is TRBV5-7 and J is TRBJ2-7; TRBD1 is a possible D gene (7 bases). TRBV5-7 is reported as an ORF; its role is uncertain. V gave up 5 bases and J gave up 6 bases, with 15 bases separating them. The CDR3 runs to 13 residues. CDR3 coding DNA: TGTGCCAGCAGACAGGGGAGGCTACGCGAGCAGTACTTC. It is translated as CASRQGRLREQYF.

The V and J genes are TRBV6-1 and TRBJ2-6; D remains ambiguous. Trimming pared 3 bases from V and 0 bases from J, leaving 6 bases between. CDR1 and CDR2 from the germline V gene are MNHNS and SASEGT. This CDR3 has 15 amino acids. The CDR3 sequence is CASSDRYSGANVLTF. CDR3 coding DNA: TGTGCCAGCAGTGACAGGTACTCTGGGGCCAACGTCCTGACTTTC.

This chain connects TRBV5-1 to TRBJ2-5; D is possibly TRBD1 (5 bases). Germline V gene sequence: CDR1 SGHRS, CDR2 YFSETQ. The V end lost 0 bases, the J end lost 2 bases, and 11 bases lay between the germline ends. There are 15 residues in the CDR3. The CDR3 nucleotides are TGCGCCAGCAGCTTGGGGGCACAGGAACAAGAGACCCAGTACTTC. Its protein is CASSLGAQEQETQYF.

The chain employs TRBV18 and TRBJ2-2; D remains ambiguous. Looked up from germline, CDR1 is KGHSH and CDR2 is LQKENI. V was shortened by 1 base and J by 4 bases, with 10 bases between the two germline ends. The CDR3 is 15 amino acids. The CDR3 spells CASSPLDDTTGELFF. CDR3 bases: TGTGCCAGCTCACCACTGGACGATACCACCGGGGAGCTGTTTTTT.

V and J are TRBV12-5 and TRBJ1-1, with D unresolved. Germline assignment: CDR1 LGHNT and CDR2 FRNRAP. This CDR3 region has 13 residues. Trimming removed 1 base at V and 4 bases at J, with 7 bases between. CDR3 sequence reads: CASGLDRRTEAFF. DNA for the CDR3: TGTGCTAGTGGTTTGGACCGGCGCACTGAAGCTTTCTTT.

The rearrangement joins TRBV7-2 to TRBJ2-7; no definite D call. CDR1 is SGHTA, CDR2 FQGNSA, per germline. Deletions cut 2 bases from V and 2 bases from J, with 10 bases between. CDR3 length: 14 amino acids. The CDR3: CASSLKRPPYEQYF. CDR3 nucleotides: TGTGCCAGCAGCTTAAAGAGACCTCCCTACGAGCAGTACTTC.

This clone was seen more than once but under ten times. CDR3 DNA sequence: TGTGCCAGCAGCCTAGGGGTAGAGACCCAGTACTTC. This sequence encodes CASSLGVETQYF. This chain connects TRBV5-8 to TRBJ2-5, with D tentatively TRBD1 (5 bases). CDR1 and CDR2 from the germline V gene are SGHTS and YDEGEE. The CDR3 length is 12 residues. The germline V and J ends were trimmed by 4 bases and 4 bases, with 8 bases remaining between them.

This clone came up a few times. The chain employs TRBV5-1 and TRBJ2-2; a possible D gene is TRBD2 (6 bases). Trimming pared 4 bases from V and 3 bases from J, leaving 13 bases between. This CDR3 comprises 15 residues. CDR1 SGHRS and CDR2 YFSETQ come from the germline V gene. The CDR3 is CASSEVGGDTGELFF. Written as DNA, the CDR3 is TGCGCCAGCAGCGAAGTAGGAGGGGACACCGGGGAGCTGTTTTTT.

This chain joins TRBV6-1 and TRBJ1-2; D ambiguous. V shed 2 bases and J shed 7 bases, with 11 bases lying between them. Germline V gene sequence: CDR1 MNHNS, CDR2 SASEGT. CDR3 length: 13 amino acids. The CDR3 loop is CASSEKGSFGYTF. For the CDR3, the DNA is TGTGCCAGCAGTGAAAAGGGAAGCTTTGGCTACACCTTC.

V and J are TRBV5-4 and TRBJ2-7; 7 nucleotides agree with TRBD1. Trimming at V came to 0 bases and at J to 3 bases, leaving 6 bases not matched to a gene. The CDR3 extends over 15 amino acids. Germline CDR1 is SGHNT and CDR2 is YYREEE (reference sequence). Here the CDR3 DNA reads TGTGCCAGCAGCTTGGTCGACAGGGATCTCTACGAGCAGTACTTC. Protein sequence: CASSLVDRDLYEQYF.

The chain has TRBV5-4 and TRBJ1-3, with D maybe TRBD1 (5 bases). The V gene lost 0 bases and the J gene lost 0 bases, with 13 bases spanning the gap. The germline gives CDR1 SGHNT, CDR2 YYREEE (reference sequence). CDR3 length: 17 amino acids. CDR3 DNA sequence: TGTGCCAGCAGCTTGGCGAACAAAAGGGGCTCTGGAAACACCATATATTTT. Translation: CASSLANKRGSGNTIYF.

The chain recombines TRBV9 with TRBJ2-3; the D gene could be TRBD1 or TRBD2 (5 bases each). Germline V gene sequence: CDR1 SGDLS, CDR2 YYNGEE. V dropped 3 bases and J dropped 4 bases, with 18 bases sitting between them. The CDR3 is 16 residues long. CDR3 region: CASSAGLSRDADTQYF. The CDR3 DNA is TGTGCCAGCAGCGCCGGCCTTAGCAGGGACGCAGATACGCAGTATTTT.

This chain links TRBV18 with TRBJ2-1, with 10 bases fitting TRBD2. Germline loops: CDR1 KGHSH, CDR2 LQKENI. V shed 4 bases and J 3 bases; nucleotides not matched to a gene: 9. The CDR3 is 17 residues long. This CDR3 is CASSLQSGGAGYNEQFF. The CDR3, as DNA: TGTGCCAGCTCACTACAAAGCGGGGGGGCAGGCTACAATGAGCAGTTCTTC.

The rearrangement joins TRBV5-1 to TRBJ1-6; TRBD1 matches 7 bases. Germline V gene lookup returns CDR1 SGHRS and CDR2 YFSETQ. The V and J ends lost 4 bases and 0 bases, in that order; junction bases with no gene match: 7. This CDR3 region has 17 residues. In DNA, the CDR3 is TGCGCCAGCAGCAACAGACAGGGAAGCTCCTATAATTCACCCCTCCACTTT. It encodes CASSNRQGSSYNSPLHF.

J is TRBJ2-1 and V is TRBV7-2, with 8 nucleotides matching TRBD2. CDR1 is SGHTA, CDR2 FQGNSA, per germline. V was clipped by 3 bases and J by 4 bases; unmatched bases: 2. The CDR3 is 14 amino acids. The CDR3 here is CASSFTSGYNEQFF. CDR3 DNA: TGTGCCAGCAGCTTTACTAGCGGTTACAATGAGCAGTTCTTC. Complete variable domain (other parts from reference TRBV7-2 and TRBJ2-1): GAGVSQSPSNKVTEKGKDVELRCDPISGHTALYWYRQSLGQGLEFLIYFQGNSAPDKSGLPSDRFSAERTGGSVSTLTIQRTQQEDSAVYLCASSFTSGYNEQFFGPGTRLTVL.

This clone was detected only a few times. The chain uses TRBV19 and TRBJ2-3, with D hard to call. In germline, CDR1 is LNHDA, CDR2 SQIVND (reference sequence). The CDR3 is made up of 15 amino acids. V was shortened by 6 bases and J by 5 bases, with 18 bases between the two germline ends. The CDR3 protein is CASRGNQGWEDTQYF. The DNA of the CDR3 is TGTGCCAGTAGGGGAAACCAAGGGTGGGAAGATACGCAGTATTTT.

This clone was observed a few times. The chain combines TRBV5-1 with TRBJ1-4; D is unclear. The V end was cut by 0 bases, the J end by 0 bases, with 9 bases between. The CDR3 runs to 16 residues. Germline CDR1 SGHRS, CDR2 YFSETQ. The CDR3 is CASSLGTGATNEKLFF. The CDR3 nucleotides are TGCGCCAGCAGCTTGGGGACGGGTGCAACTAATGAAAAACTGTTTTTT.